The 2 T cell receptor beta chains reported below all come from one sample, sequenced in a study of patients and donors after allogeneic stem cell transplantation. TCRdb passed the RT-PCR reads through MiXCR, listing each CDR3 protein once. Here the sample spans hundreds of thousands of distinct CDR3 sequences, approximately 16% being singletons. Sequenced input: blood, either unsorted or a sorted T cell fraction (not recorded which). These receptors originate from a human donor who was either an allogeneic HSCT recipient or a stem cell or donor lymphocyte infusion donor (not recorded which). It is not recorded whose cells these are; they may come from a transplant donor.

V and J are TRBV29-1 and TRBJ1-1; D possibly corresponds to TRBD1 (5 bases). Germline CDR1 is SQVTM and CDR2 is ANQGSEA. CDR3 length: 13 amino acids. Trimming shortened V by 4 bases and J by 5 bases, and 14 bases separated the two germline ends. CDR3 sequence reads: CSVGQKGGTEAFF. The CDR3 nucleotides are TGCAGCGTTGGACAGAAAGGAGGAACTGAAGCTTTCTTT.

This clonotype was observed a few times. The V call is TRBV11-3, the J call TRBJ2-7; TRBD2 matches at 7 bases. Losses at the gene ends were 5 bases for V and 4 bases for J; bases not matched to a gene: 11. The CDR3 is 15 residues long. CDR1 is SGHNT, CDR2 YENEEA, per germline. The CDR3 reads CASSPIGGSVYEQYF. DNA for the CDR3: TGTGCCAGCAGCCCTATCGGCGGGAGTGTTTACGAGCAGTACTTC.